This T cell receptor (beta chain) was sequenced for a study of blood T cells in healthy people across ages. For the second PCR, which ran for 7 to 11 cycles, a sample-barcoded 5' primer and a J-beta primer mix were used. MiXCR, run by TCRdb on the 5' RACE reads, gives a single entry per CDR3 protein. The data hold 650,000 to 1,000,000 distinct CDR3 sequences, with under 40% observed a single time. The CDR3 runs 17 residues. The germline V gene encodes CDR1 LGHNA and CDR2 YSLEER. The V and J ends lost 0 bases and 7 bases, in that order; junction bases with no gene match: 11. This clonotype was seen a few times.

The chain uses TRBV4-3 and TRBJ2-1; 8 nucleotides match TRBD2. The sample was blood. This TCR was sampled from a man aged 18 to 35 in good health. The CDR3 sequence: CASSQELEAGAMNEQFF. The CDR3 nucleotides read TGCGCCAGCAGCCAAGAGCTAGAAGCGGGGGCCATGAATGAGCAGTTCTTC.